This TCR beta chain originates from a study of CD8 T cells in ankylosing spondylitis. CDR1 and CDR2 (germline): DFQATT, SNEGSKA (reference sequence). CDR3 length: 17 amino acids. V shed 0 bases and J shed 5 bases, with 20 bases lying between them. TCRdb used MiXCR to reprocess the 5' RACE reads, holding one entry per CDR3 protein. The sample contains around 150,000 distinct CDR3 sequences, approximately 48% of which appear only once. The gene calls are TRBV20-1 and TRBJ2-4; D might be TRBD2 (6 bases). The sample taken for sequencing was synovial fluid, either unsorted or a sorted T cell fraction (not recorded which). The sequence was obtained from a male donor with ankylosing spondylitis. The CDR3 is CSARDVEGLGVQNIQYF. In nucleotides, the CDR3 is TGCAGTGCTAGAGATGTGGAGGGCTTGGGGGTCCAAAACATTCAGTACTTC.